This T cell receptor (beta chain) was sequenced for a study of lymphopenia after photon versus proton radiotherapy. Whole-study results and caveats: Post-nadir TCR diversity decline inversely tracked overall survival among those who died. Post-nadir diversity loss with photons came from oligoclonal expansion, particularly CD8+ Temra cells. Survival link was tested only in deceased patients; proton benefit remains a possibility. Under photons, naive T cells and diversity fell while effector/memory populations rose.

Some clones are missing from TCRdb's copy, which holds only in-frame ones; the method was immunoSEQ multiplex PCR. The sample records about 58,000 clones, 84% being singletons. In germline, CDR1 is SGHNT, CDR2 YENEEA. V was clipped by 4 bases and J by 8 bases, with 14 bases between them. CDR3 length: 13 amino acids. Notes on this clone: The antigen is unknown.

V gene TRBV11-3 combines with J gene TRBJ1-2; D may be TRBD1 (5 bases). Sequences were derived from peripheral blood, sampled from a patient treated with proton-based radiotherapy. The TCR sequence derives from a man between 60 and 70 years old with pancreatic cancer. The CDR3 nucleotides read TGTGCCAGCAGCTCTATGGGGCTACGCGGCTACACCTTC. Translation gives CASSSMGLRGYTF.